Below, one T cell receptor (beta chain) is given with its context. The assay used deep level. Generated by immunoSEQ multiplex PCR, the TCRdb table keeps only in-frame clones and is missing some. The sample consists of some 1.5 million clones, over 95% of them appearing once. The data were obtained in a study of shared clonotypes between healthy human individuals. The authors divided CD4+ cells into CD45RA+ naive and CD45RA-negative memory subsets. This CDR3 region has 15 residues. Germline V CDR1 and CDR2: LNHDA, SQIVND (reference sequence). V gave up 6 bases and J gave up 6 bases; unmatched junction bases: 7.

Material for sequencing was naive CD4+ T cells sorted from blood. Subset noted: CD45RA+ positively selected. This TCR was recovered from a man aged 25-40 years in good health. The rearrangement joins TRBV19 to TRBJ2-1; 11 nucleotides agree with TRBD2. CDR3 in amino acids: CASREGLAEINEQFF. DNA for the CDR3: TGTGCCAGTAGAGAGGGACTAGCGGAGATCAATGAGCAGTTCTTC. Based on the CDR3 plus reference TRBV19 and TRBJ2-1, the full variable domain is DGGITQSPKYLFRKEGQNVTLSCEQNLNHDAMYWYRQDPGQGLRLIYYSQIVNDFQKGDIAEGYSVSREKKESFPLTVTSAQKNPTAFYLCASREGLAEINEQFFGPGTRLTVL.